The 19 T cell receptor beta chains listed next were all sequenced from one sample in a study of CD8+CD57+ T cells in acquired aplastic anemia. The TCR beta profiling, which covered VDJ combination and CDR3 sequence, was carried out using genomic DNA as the template. One entry per CDR3 protein results from TCRdb running MiXCR on the reads. Found here are roughly 200,000 distinct CDR3 sequences, 55% to 65% of them singletons; the top ten hold roughly 61%. Previously, flow cytometry had revealed CD8+CD57+ cell expansion in the patients chosen for sequencing. The sample consisted of sorted CD4+, CD8+, or CD8+CD57+ T cells (not recorded which) from PBMCs. The receptors here all came from a human donor with aplastic anemia.

This clonotype was seen at least ten times. The rearrangement uses TRBV5-1 and TRBJ1-2; D possibly corresponds to TRBD1 (6 bases). Germline-derived CDR1 and CDR2 are SGHRS and YFSETQ. V was trimmed by 2 bases and J by 5 bases, leaving 16 bases between them. The CDR3 contains 15 residues. In DNA form, the CDR3 reads TGCGCCAGCAGCTTAGGTAGGGGGTTCGATTATGGCTACACCTTC. Its protein is CASSLGRGFDYGYTF.

The rearrangement joins TRBV7-2 to TRBJ1-2; D uncertain. Germline values: CDR1 SGHTA, CDR2 FQGNSA. The ends were cut back, 1 base at V and 4 bases at J, with 7 bases in the middle. The CDR3 consists of 13 residues. In nucleotides, the CDR3 is TGTGCCAGCAGCTTAGATCGGATCTATGGCTACACCTTC. This encodes CASSLDRIYGYTF.

In this sample, this clonotype turned up many times. The rearrangement joins TRBV10-3 to TRBJ2-5, with 8 bases identical to TRBD2. Trimming removed 4 bases from V and 5 bases from J; junction bases left unmatched: 18. CDR1 and CDR2 (germline): ENHRY, SYGVKD. There are 18 residues in the CDR3. CDR3 residues: CAISVIGDVAGRMETQYF. For the CDR3, the DNA is TGTGCCATCAGTGTCATAGGGGACGTAGCGGGGAGGATGGAGACCCAGTACTTC.

Only a few counts were recorded for this clonotype. The CDR3 DNA reads TGTGCCAGCAGCTTGCGTAGGGACGAGCAGTACTTC. Residues: CASSLRRDEQYF. The rearrangement links TRBV7-9 to TRBJ2-7, with D hard to call. V lost 3 bases to trimming and J lost 5 bases, with 8 bases between them. CDR1 and CDR2 from the germline V gene are SEHNR and FQNEAQ (reference sequence). CDR3 size: 12 residues.

The chain recombines TRBV20-1 with TRBJ2-1; no clear D gene. V lost 0 bases and J lost 5, with 11 bases in between. Germline-derived CDR1 and CDR2 are DFQATT and SNEGSKA (reference sequence). The CDR3 has 14 residues. CDR3 DNA: TGCAGTGCTAGAGACATGAGATGGGACAATGAGCAGTTCTTC. Amino acid sequence: CSARDMRWDNEQFF.

V and J are TRBV25-1 and TRBJ2-2; a weak D match, TRBD1 (5 bases). Germline V gene sequence: CDR1 MGHDK, CDR2 SYGVNS. CDR3 size: 15 residues. Trimming removed 1 base at V and 5 bases at J, with 11 bases between. The CDR3 loop reads CASSELFQGTGELFF. As DNA, the CDR3 is TGTGCCAGCAGTGAATTATTTCAGGGAACCGGGGAGCTGTTTTTT. The full variable domain, completed using reference TRBV25-1 and TRBJ2-2, is EADIYQTPRYLVIGTGKKITLECSQTMGHDKMYWYQQDPGMELHLIHYSYGVNSTEKGDLSSESTVSRIRTEHFPLTLESARPSHTSQYLCASSELFQGTGELFFGEGSRLTVL.

Comments on this clonotype: One end of the junction is discordant with germline, which a read error may explain. This chain joins TRBV5-1 and TRBJ2-7; D is possibly TRBD2 (5 bases). Germline assignment: CDR1 SGHRS and CDR2 YFSETQ. The CDR3 is 15 residues long. Here the CDR3 reads CASSFASGSPYGQYF. The CDR3 DNA is TGCGCCAGCTCATTTGCCTCGGGGTCTCCCTACGGGCAGTACTTC.

The CDR3 DNA follows: TGTGCCACCAGCAGCTTAGTCCAACAGGGGGTATACAATGAGCAGTTCTTC. This sequence encodes CATSSLVQQGVYNEQFF. The V and J genes are TRBV15 and TRBJ2-1; 8 bases fit TRBD1. This CDR3 is built from 17 residues. With V trimmed by 3 bases and J by 4 bases, 11 bases remained unmatched. Germline assignment: CDR1 LNHNV and CDR2 YYDKDF (reference sequence).

This clonotype has a handful of counts. V is TRBV29-1 and J is TRBJ1-2; a weak D match, TRBD1 (5 bases). This CDR3 has 12 amino acids. Trimming pared 4 bases from V and 4 bases from J, leaving 10 bases between. Per germline, CDR1 SQVTM and CDR2 ANQGSEA. This CDR3 is CSVGVGTYGYTF. CDR3 coding DNA: TGCAGCGTTGGTGTGGGGACCTATGGCTACACCTTC.

The chain couples TRBV20-1 to TRBJ2-7; maybe TRBD2 (5 bases). Per the germline V gene, CDR1 is DFQATT and CDR2 is SNEGSKA (reference sequence). The CDR3 sequence is 13 residues long. Trimming stripped 4 bases from V and 5 bases from J, with 15 bases between. In DNA, the CDR3 is TGCAGTGCTAACCCGGGGTCAGCCCACGAGCAGTACTTC. It yields the protein CSANPGSAHEQYF.

Here the CDR3 reads CASSPEPNTEAFF. In DNA form, the CDR3 reads TGTGCCAGCAGCCCGGAGCCCAACACTGAAGCTTTCTTT. The chain recombines TRBV7-3 with TRBJ1-1; D uncertain. Looked up from germline, CDR1 is SGHTA and CDR2 is FQGTGA. The V end lost 5 bases, the J end lost 2 bases, and 9 bases lay between the germline ends. This CDR3 is built from 13 residues.

About this clonotype: Germline is not matched at one junction end, which may reflect a read error. The CDR3 sequence is CASRHQGAGELFF. DNA of the CDR3: TGTGCTAGCAGGCATCAGGGGGCCGGGGAGCTGTTTTTT. V is TRBV7-9 and J is TRBJ2-2; the match to TRBD1 covers 7 bases. Germline CDR1 reads SEHNR; CDR2 reads FQNEAQ (reference sequence). The CDR3 runs to 13 residues.

This chain joins TRBV19 and TRBJ1-2; TRBD1 might be the D (6 bases). The CDR3 length is 14 residues. V shed 1 base and J shed 3 bases, with 9 bases lying between them. Germline V gene sequence: CDR1 LNHDA, CDR2 SQIVND (reference sequence). The CDR3: CASSIGGGHYGYTF. The CDR3 DNA is TGTGCCAGTAGTATAGGAGGGGGTCACTATGGCTACACCTTC.

The J gene is TRBJ2-6, the V gene TRBV7-8, with TRBD2 identical over 8 bases. The ends lost 7 bases at V and 0 bases at J; junction bases unmatched: 11. The V gene's germline CDR1 is SGHVS and CDR2 FQNEAQ. The CDR3 loop spans 18 amino acids. In nucleotides, the CDR3 is TGTGCCAGCACCCTACCCACTAGCGGCGGCTCTGGGGCCAACGTCCTGACTTTC. It yields the protein CASTLPTSGGSGANVLTF.

The table lists this clonotype with a few counts. The chain joins TRBV20-1 to TRBJ2-5; no definite D call. V lost 1 base and J lost 5, with 11 bases in between. Germline CDR1 reads DFQATT; CDR2 reads SNEGSKA (reference sequence). The CDR3 has 13 residues. The CDR3 region has the DNA TGCAGTGCTAGAGTACCAAACGAGGAGACCCAGTACTTC. Translated: CSARVPNEETQYF.

The chain uses TRBV5-8 and TRBJ1-1; D gene unclear. Germline V gene data show CDR1 as SGHTS and CDR2 as YDEGEE. There are 14 residues in the CDR3. Trimming cost V 8 bases and J 1 base, with 15 bases left between them. CDR3 amino acids: CASPRWQTNTEAFF. The CDR3 DNA reads as TGTGCCAGTCCCAGGTGGCAGACGAACACTGAAGCTTTCTTT.

About this clonotype: At one end, the junction sequence differs from germline, possibly due to a read error. The rearrangement uses TRBV25-1 and TRBJ2-3; TRBD1 agrees at 10 bases. From germline, CDR1 is MGHDK and CDR2 SYGVNS. The CDR3 loop spans 14 amino acids. This CDR3 is CASSETGGVDMQYF. The CDR3 coding sequence is TGTGCCAGCAGTGAGACAGGGGGCGTAGATATGCAGTATTTT.

This clonotype was detected ten times or more. This CDR3 is CSVVGREAFF. CDR3 DNA sequence: TGCAGCGTCGTGGGAAGGGAGGCTTTCTTT. This sequence joins TRBV29-1 and TRBJ1-1; D gene unclear. CDR3 length equals 10 residues. Germline V CDR1 and CDR2: SQVTM, ANQGSEA. Deletions cut 6 bases from V and 11 bases from J, with 13 bases between.

The chain couples TRBV19 to TRBJ2-2, with 10 bases fitting TRBD1. With V trimmed by 4 bases and J by 3 bases, 8 bases remained unmatched. The CDR3 has 17 amino acids. CDR1 LNHDA and CDR2 SQIVND come from the germline V gene (reference sequence). CDR3 nucleotides: TGTGCCAGTAGTACGACCGGGACAGGGGCGCACACCGGGGAGCTGTTTTTT. This sequence encodes CASSTTGTGAHTGELFF.